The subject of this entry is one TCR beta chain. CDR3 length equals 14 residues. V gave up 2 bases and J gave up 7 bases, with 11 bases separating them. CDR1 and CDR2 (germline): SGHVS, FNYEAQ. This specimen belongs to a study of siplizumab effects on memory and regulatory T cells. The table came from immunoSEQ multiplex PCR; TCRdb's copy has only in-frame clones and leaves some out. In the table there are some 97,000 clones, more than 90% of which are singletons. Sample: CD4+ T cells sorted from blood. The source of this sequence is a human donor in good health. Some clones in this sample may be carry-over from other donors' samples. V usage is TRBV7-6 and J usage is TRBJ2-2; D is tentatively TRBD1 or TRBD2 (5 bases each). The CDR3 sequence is CASSLQGGGGELFF. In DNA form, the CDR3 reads TGTGCCAGCAGCTTACAGGGCGGAGGCGGGGAGCTGTTTTTT.